These 29 T cell receptor beta chains share one sample of origin, sequenced in a study of cytomegalovirus exposure and HLA in healthy donors. Sequencing used immunoSEQ multiplex PCR; TCRdb keeps in-frame clones, though not all of them. Among about 340,000 clones listed, about nine tenths were seen once. Source material: PBMCs. The receptors stem from a woman aged 18-30 years in good health and CMV-seronegative.

The V and J genes are TRBV7-2 and TRBJ1-4; TRBD1 might be the D (5 bases). V was clipped by 0 bases and J by 0 bases, with 14 bases between them. The CDR3 runs to 18 residues. CDR1 and CDR2 from the germline V gene are SGHTA and FQGNSA. The CDR3: CASSLAEQAIATNEKLFF. In DNA, the CDR3 is TGTGCCAGCAGCTTAGCGGAACAGGCGATCGCAACTAATGAAAAACTGTTTTTT. Using reference TRBV7-2 and TRBJ1-4 for the parts outside the CDR3, the full variable domain is GAGVSQSPSNKVTEKGKDVELRCDPISGHTALYWYRQSLGQGLEFLIYFQGNSAPDKSGLPSDRFSAERTGGSVSTLTIQRTQQEDSAVYLCASSLAEQAIATNEKLFFGSGTQLSVL.

The chain recombines TRBV7-9 with TRBJ2-1; 11 nucleotides match TRBD2. CDR1 SEHNR and CDR2 FQNEAQ come from the germline V gene (reference sequence). J gave up 5 bases and V 10 bases, and 16 bases lay outside the gene matches. This CDR3 comprises 17 residues. CDR3: CATRGPIAGGLDNEQFF. The CDR3 nucleotides are TGTGCCACCAGGGGACCCATAGCGGGAGGGCTGGACAATGAGCAGTTCTTC.

This chain connects TRBV6-5 to TRBJ1-2, with TRBD1 matching over 10 bases. CDR3 length: 15 residues. V shed 2 bases, J shed 2 bases, and the junction held 2 bases outside the gene matches. Germline V lookup: CDR1 MNHEY, CDR2 SVGAGI. The CDR3 nucleotides are TGTGCCAGCAGTTACCAGACAGGGGGCAACTATGGCTACACCTTC. It encodes CASSYQTGGNYGYTF.

As concerns this clone: This same CDR3 is encoded by further DNA sequences in the sample. The genes are TRBV30 and TRBJ2-1; D is ambiguous. This CDR3 has 12 amino acids. The germline V gene encodes CDR1 GTSNPN and CDR2 SVGIG (reference sequence). Trimming shortened V by 0 bases and J by 7 bases, and 7 bases separated the two germline ends. CDR3 in DNA: TGTGCCTGGAGTGTACTCGGGAATGAGCAGTTCTTC. Amino acids: CAWSVLGNEQFF.

The chain uses TRBV7-2 and TRBJ2-7, with 8 nucleotides matching TRBD2. Germline CDR1 reads SGHTA; CDR2 reads FQGNSA. J was trimmed by 2 bases and V by 6 bases; bases with no gene match: 6. The CDR3 totals 14 residues. The CDR3 DNA sequence: TGTGCCAGCAGGATCGGCGGGAGGCCCTACGAGCAGTACTTC. It yields the protein CASRIGGRPYEQYF.

The chain is built from TRBV7-8 and TRBJ2-1; D unresolved. The CDR3 extends over 13 amino acids. Germline CDR1 is SGHVS and CDR2 is FQNEAQ. Trimming removed 7 bases from V and 6 bases from J, with 13 bases in between. The CDR3 DNA sequence: TGTGCCAGCACCTTGGGCGCCCTCAATGAGCAGTTCTTC. This translates into CASTLGALNEQFF. Variable domain in full (rest from reference TRBV7-8 and TRBJ2-1): GAGVSQSPRYKVAKRGQDVALRCDPISGHVSLFWYQQALGQGPEFLTYFQNEAQLDKSGLPSDRFFAERPEGSVSTLKIQRTQQEDSAVYLCASTLGALNEQFFGPGTRLTVL.

A remark on this clone: Other DNA sequences within the sample encode an identical CDR3. This chain uses TRBV6-5 with TRBJ1-1; D not certain. Trimming took 2 bases from V and 1 from J, leaving 8 bases between them. CDR1 and CDR2 from the germline V gene are MNHEY and SVGAGI. CDR3 length: 14 residues. CDR3 region: CASSYGQQNTEAFF. The CDR3, as DNA: TGTGCCAGCAGTTACGGGCAGCAGAACACTGAAGCTTTCTTT.

The chain couples TRBV30 to TRBJ2-2; a possible D gene is TRBD2 (6 bases). The germline gives CDR1 GTSNPN, CDR2 SVGIG (reference sequence). The V gene lost 0 bases and the J gene lost 3 bases, with 11 bases spanning the gap. The CDR3 covers 15 residues. In DNA, the CDR3 is TGTGCCTGGAGTGTTCCCGGGACTCACACCGGGGAGCTGTTTTTT. It yields the protein CAWSVPGTHTGELFF.

This clone came up once. This chain links TRBV19 with TRBJ1-1, with D maybe TRBD1 (5 bases). Germline CDR1 and CDR2: LNHDA and SQIVND (reference sequence). V dropped 5 bases and J dropped 3 bases, with 10 bases sitting between them. The CDR3 spans 13 residues. CDR3 loop: CASSLQGDTEAFF. In DNA, the CDR3 is TGTGCCAGTAGTTTGCAAGGGGACACTGAAGCTTTCTTT.

The chain carries TRBV4-3 and TRBJ1-3; D is unresolved. The germline V gene encodes CDR1 LGHNA and CDR2 YSLEER. This CDR3 has 13 residues. V was trimmed by 0 bases and J by 2 bases, leaving 2 bases between them. The CDR3 sequence is CASSQDTGNTIYF. The CDR3 DNA reads TGCGCCAGCAGCCAAGACACTGGAAACACCATATATTTT.

The gene calls are TRBV7-2 and TRBJ2-2; TRBD1 matches at 9 bases. The CDR3 has 14 residues. V lost 3 bases, J lost 5 bases, and 1 base stayed unmatched. Germline V CDR1 and CDR2: SGHTA, FQGNSA. The CDR3 DNA sequence: TGTGCCAGCAGCTTGGACAGGGGAACCGGGGAGCTGTTTTTT. Residues: CASSLDRGTGELFF. The full variable domain, completed using reference TRBV7-2 and TRBJ2-2, is GAGVSQSPSNKVTEKGKDVELRCDPISGHTALYWYRQSLGQGLEFLIYFQGNSAPDKSGLPSDRFSAERTGGSVSTLTIQRTQQEDSAVYLCASSLDRGTGELFFGEGSRLTVL.

The CDR3 loop is CASSVEGLAGGYRTDTQYF. CDR3 bases: TGTGCCAGCAGCGTAGAGGGACTAGCGGGAGGTTATCGCACAGATACGCAGTATTTT. The V call is TRBV9, the J call TRBJ2-3; 15 bases are a match to TRBD2. This CDR3 region has 19 residues. Germline V gene lookup returns CDR1 SGDLS and CDR2 YYNGEE. V was clipped by 0 bases and J by 1 base; unmatched bases: 6.

The chain uses TRBV4-3 and TRBJ2-1; possible D gene TRBD2, 6 bases. Germline CDR1 is LGHNA and CDR2 is YSLEER. The CDR3 has 12 amino acids. V lost 2 bases and J 13 bases, leaving 12 bases between the germline ends. The chain's CDR3 is CASSQIGGAQFF. The CDR3 nucleotides are TGCGCCAGCAGCCAAATCGGGGGTGCACAGTTCTTC.

The chain recombines TRBV13 with TRBJ2-7, with 8 bases aligning to TRBD1. Germline trimming cut 5 bases from V and 3 bases from J; bases unmatched to any gene: 6. The CDR3 is 14 amino acids. Germline values: CDR1 PRHDT, CDR2 FYEKMQ (reference sequence). DNA for the CDR3: TGTGCCAGCAGCCGCCGGACAGGGAGCTACGAGCAGTACTTC. Translating it yields CASSRRTGSYEQYF.

J is TRBJ2-3 and V is TRBV29-1; 10 nucleotides match TRBD2. The CDR3 totals 16 residues. V lost 7 bases, J lost 6 bases, and 16 bases stayed unmatched. Germline assignment: CDR1 SQVTM and CDR2 ANQGSEA. The DNA for the CDR3 is TGCAGCGGAATCGTGGGACTAGCGTCTCGGGGGGATACGCAGTATTTT. It translates to CSGIVGLASRGDTQYF.

Turning to this clone: Other DNA sequences in the sample encode the same CDR3. The chain links TRBV27 to TRBJ2-7; TRBD2 agrees at 8 bases. CDR1 MNHEY and CDR2 SMNVEV come from the germline V gene (reference sequence). Losses at the gene ends were 3 bases for V and 2 bases for J; bases not matched to a gene: 0. The CDR3 spans 13 residues. The CDR3 region is CASSLGLAYEQYF. Here the CDR3 DNA reads TGTGCCAGCAGTTTGGGACTAGCCTACGAGCAGTACTTC.

This chain connects TRBV5-6 to TRBJ2-2; D uncertain. CDR1 is SGHDT, CDR2 YYEEEE, per germline. V lost 1 base, J lost 7 bases, and 2 bases lay in between. This CDR3 has 11 residues. Here the CDR3 reads CASSLHGELFF. The CDR3 nucleotides are TGTGCCAGCAGCTTGCACGGGGAGCTGTTTTTT.

The chain joins TRBV2 to TRBJ1-2; unclear D gene. The CDR3 spans 11 residues. Germline CDR1 SNHLY, CDR2 FYNNEI. Trimming left V 4 bases short and J 5 bases short, with 5 bases between. The DNA of the CDR3 is TGTGCCAGCAGTGCGGGGTATGGCTACACCTTC. Protein product: CASSAGYGYTF.

CDR3 in amino acids: CASSAFFGPISYEQYF. The DNA for the CDR3 is TGTGCCAGCAGCGCGTTCTTCGGTCCAATCTCCTACGAGCAGTACTTC. V and J are TRBV2 and TRBJ2-7, with D unresolved. CDR3 length: 16 amino acids. V gave up 6 bases and J gave up 0 bases, with 18 bases separating them. Looked up from germline, CDR1 is SNHLY and CDR2 is FYNNEI.

The CDR3 reads CASSARTGVSGYTF. The CDR3 nucleotides are TGTGCCAGCAGCGCCCGCACAGGGGTCTCTGGCTACACCTTC. V is TRBV9 and J is TRBJ1-2; 7 nucleotides agree with TRBD1. Trimming at V came to 3 bases and at J to 7 bases, leaving 9 bases not matched to a gene. Germline CDR1 and CDR2: SGDLS and YYNGEE. The CDR3 is made up of 14 amino acids. Looking up the rest from reference TRBV9 and TRBJ1-2 gives the full variable domain: DSGVTQTPKHLITATGQRVTLRCSPRSGDLSVYWYQQSLDQGLQFLIQYYNGEERAKGNILERFSAQQFPDLHSELNLSSLELGDSALYFCASSARTGVSGYTFGSGTRLTVV.

The chain is built from TRBV18 and TRBJ1-1; D is unresolved. The CDR3 has 13 amino acids. CDR1 KGHSH and CDR2 LQKENI come from the germline V gene. Trimming left V 3 bases short and J 2 bases short, with 7 bases between. The CDR3 is CASSPGSNTEAFF. Written as DNA, the CDR3 is TGTGCCAGCTCACCGGGGAGTAACACTGAAGCTTTCTTT.

This clone was observed a handful of times. The V call is TRBV7-9, the J call TRBJ2-5, with 9 bases fitting TRBD1. Per germline, CDR1 SEHNR and CDR2 FQNEAQ (reference sequence). The CDR3 is 14 amino acids. J was trimmed by 1 base and V by 5 bases; bases with no gene match: 2. CDR3 region: CASSPGQGQETQYF. CDR3 sequence (DNA): TGTGCCAGCAGCCCGGGACAGGGCCAAGAGACCCAGTACTTC.

The rearrangement uses TRBV25-1 and TRBJ1-2; no clear D. Trimming cost V 2 bases and J 5 bases, with 9 bases left between them. CDR1 is MGHDK and CDR2 is SYGVNS in the germline V gene. This CDR3 comprises 13 residues. CDR3 sequence (DNA): TGTGCCAGCAGTGAAGGCATGAATTATGGCTACACCTTC. Amino acid sequence: CASSEGMNYGYTF.

This sequence joins TRBV4-1 and TRBJ1-4; 9 bases fit TRBD1. The CDR3 is 17 residues long. Unmatched junction bases numbered 11, after V lost 2 bases and J lost 7 bases. Germline V gene lookup returns CDR1 MGHRA and CDR2 YSYEKL. CDR3: CASSQSAWTGESEKLFF. CDR3 nucleotides: TGCGCCAGCAGCCAATCGGCCTGGACAGGGGAGAGTGAAAAACTGTTTTTT.

V is TRBV28 and J is TRBJ1-1; 8 bases align to TRBD1. Germline assignment: CDR1 MDHEN and CDR2 SYDVKM. V gave up 3 bases and J gave up 10 bases; unmatched junction bases: 4. The CDR3 contains 12 residues. This chain's CDR3 is CASSLRQGRAFF. In DNA, the CDR3 is TGTGCCAGCAGTTTGAGACAGGGGCGAGCTTTCTTT.

This clone showed up just a few times. This chain joins TRBV2 and TRBJ2-7; a possible D gene is TRBD2 (5 bases). The V and J ends lost 3 bases and 3 bases respectively, with 18 bases between them. The CDR3 loop spans 16 amino acids. The germline V gene encodes CDR1 SNHLY and CDR2 FYNNEI. The CDR3 nucleotides are TGTGCCAGCAGTGACACCTGGTCGGATAGCGACTACGAGCAGTACTTC. Translation: CASSDTWSDSDYEQYF.

The V and J genes are TRBV27 and TRBJ2-6, with 8 bases fitting TRBD1. Trimming at V came to 4 bases and at J to 4 bases, leaving 9 bases not matched to a gene. The CDR3 totals 17 residues. The germline CDR1 and CDR2 sequences are MNHEY and SMNVEV (reference sequence). The CDR3 DNA follows: TGTGCCAGCAGTTCCGGACAGGGTAGAAGAGGGGCCAACGTCCTGACTTTC. Amino acid sequence: CASSSGQGRRGANVLTF.

The V call is TRBV6-1, the J call TRBJ1-2; D is possibly TRBD1 (5 bases). Germline V gene lookup returns CDR1 MNHNS and CDR2 SASEGT. The CDR3 contains 15 residues. Trimming cost V 1 base and J 0 bases, with 9 bases left between them. The CDR3 coding sequence is TGTGCCAGCAGTGAAGGGACAAGGACTAACTATGGCTACACCTTC. Protein: CASSEGTRTNYGYTF.

The chain combines TRBV5-4 with TRBJ1-2, with D perhaps TRBD1 (6 bases). V lost 7 bases and J 7 bases, leaving 23 bases between the germline ends. This CDR3 has 15 residues. The germline V gene encodes CDR1 SGHNT and CDR2 YYREEE (reference sequence). CDR3 sequence: CASLIGGMGAIGYTF. CDR3 DNA sequence: TGTGCCAGCCTAATAGGGGGTATGGGGGCAATTGGCTACACCTTC.